The clone carrying this T cell receptor (beta chain) turned up a few times. Its antigen is not identified. The sample comes from a study of beta chain features in type 1 diabetes. Findings and limits, study-wide: Patients with Type 1 diabetes showed moderately but significantly shorter TCRB CDR3s in all four CD4+ subsets.

Markers CD45RO/CCR7/CD25/CD127/CD95/CD27 served to sort CD4+ naive, central memory, regulatory and stem cell-like memory cells. What was sequenced were expressed TCRB transcripts, since all of the isolated RNA had been reverse transcribed. TCRdb's table, derived via immunoSEQ multiplex PCR, lists solely in-frame clones and lacks some. The table includes about 350,000 clones, 15% to 20% detected once. This TCR was recovered from a woman aged 18-29 years in good health. Input material: naive CD4+ T cells from blood.

CDR3 bases: TGTGCCAGCAGCCGCCCGGGACTCCGCACAGATACGCAGTATTTT. The encoded protein is CASSRPGLRTDTQYF. The chain employs TRBV7-2 and TRBJ2-3; perhaps TRBD2 as D (6 bases). V shed 5 bases and J shed 1 base, with 13 bases lying between them. Germline V CDR1 and CDR2: SGHTA, FQGNSA. This CDR3 contains 15 residues.